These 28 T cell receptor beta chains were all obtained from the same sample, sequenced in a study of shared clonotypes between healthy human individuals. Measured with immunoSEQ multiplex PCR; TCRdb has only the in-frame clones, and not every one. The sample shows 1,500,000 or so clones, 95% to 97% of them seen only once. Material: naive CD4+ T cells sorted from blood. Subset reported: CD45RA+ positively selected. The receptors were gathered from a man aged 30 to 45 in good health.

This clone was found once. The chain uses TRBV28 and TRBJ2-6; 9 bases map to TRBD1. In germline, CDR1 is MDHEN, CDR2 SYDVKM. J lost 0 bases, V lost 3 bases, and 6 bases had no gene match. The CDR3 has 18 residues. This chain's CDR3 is CASSLPGQGSSGANVLTF. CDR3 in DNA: TGTGCCAGCAGTTTGCCGGGACAGGGTAGCTCTGGGGCCAACGTCCTGACTTTC.

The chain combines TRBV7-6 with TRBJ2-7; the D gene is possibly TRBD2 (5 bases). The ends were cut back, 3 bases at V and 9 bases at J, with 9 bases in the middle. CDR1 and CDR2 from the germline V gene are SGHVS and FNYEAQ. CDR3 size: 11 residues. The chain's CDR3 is CASSFGAVQYF. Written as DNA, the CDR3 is TGTGCCAGCAGCTTCGGAGCGGTGCAGTACTTC.

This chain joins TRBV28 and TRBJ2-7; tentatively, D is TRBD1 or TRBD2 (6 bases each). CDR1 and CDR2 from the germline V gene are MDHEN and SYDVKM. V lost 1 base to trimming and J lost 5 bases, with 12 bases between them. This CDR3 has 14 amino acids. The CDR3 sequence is CASSLFRGRNEQYF. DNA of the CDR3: TGTGCCAGCAGTTTATTTCGGGGGCGCAACGAGCAGTACTTC.

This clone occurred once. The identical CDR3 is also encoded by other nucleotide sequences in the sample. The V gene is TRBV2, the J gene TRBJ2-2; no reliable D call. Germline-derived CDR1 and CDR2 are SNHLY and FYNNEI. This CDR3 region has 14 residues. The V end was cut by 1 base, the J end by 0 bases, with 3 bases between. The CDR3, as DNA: TGTGCCAGCAGTGAAGTCGCGAACACCGGGGAGCTGTTTTTT. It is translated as CASSEVANTGELFF.

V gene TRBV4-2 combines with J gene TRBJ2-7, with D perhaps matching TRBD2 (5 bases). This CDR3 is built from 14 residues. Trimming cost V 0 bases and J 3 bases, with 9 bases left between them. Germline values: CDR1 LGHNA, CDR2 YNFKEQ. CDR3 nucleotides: TGTGCCAGCAGCCAAGAGCCTAGCCACTACGAGCAGTACTTC. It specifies CASSQEPSHYEQYF.

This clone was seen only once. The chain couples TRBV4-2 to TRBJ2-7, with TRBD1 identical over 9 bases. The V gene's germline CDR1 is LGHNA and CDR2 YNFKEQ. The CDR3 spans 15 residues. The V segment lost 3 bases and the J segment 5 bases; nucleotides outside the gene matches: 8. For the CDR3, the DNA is TGTGCCAGCAGCCAGCCGGGACAGGGTAAGAACGAGCAGTACTTC. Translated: CASSQPGQGKNEQYF.

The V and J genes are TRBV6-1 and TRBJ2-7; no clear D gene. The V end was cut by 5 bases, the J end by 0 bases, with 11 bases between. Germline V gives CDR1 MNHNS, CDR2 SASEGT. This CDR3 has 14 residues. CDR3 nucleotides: TGTGCCAGCAGTATTATGCCGATCTCCTACGAGCAGTACTTC. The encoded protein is CASSIMPISYEQYF.

The CDR3 sequence is CASSQNTAGTSDPQYF. For the CDR3, the DNA is TGCGCCAGCAGCCAGAACACGGCCGGGACTAGCGATCCCCAGTACTTC. The chain carries TRBV4-1 and TRBJ2-7; TRBD2 agrees at 10 bases. CDR3 length: 16 residues. J gave up 10 bases and V 3 bases, and 15 bases lay outside the gene matches. The germline V gene has CDR1 MGHRA and CDR2 YSYEKL.

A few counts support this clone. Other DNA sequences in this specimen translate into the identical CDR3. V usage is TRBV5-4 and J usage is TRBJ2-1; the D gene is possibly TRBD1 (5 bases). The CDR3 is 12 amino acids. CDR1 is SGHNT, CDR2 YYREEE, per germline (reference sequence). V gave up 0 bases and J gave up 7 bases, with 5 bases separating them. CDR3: CASSLDRNEQFF. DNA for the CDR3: TGTGCCAGCAGCTTGGACAGGAATGAGCAGTTCTTC.

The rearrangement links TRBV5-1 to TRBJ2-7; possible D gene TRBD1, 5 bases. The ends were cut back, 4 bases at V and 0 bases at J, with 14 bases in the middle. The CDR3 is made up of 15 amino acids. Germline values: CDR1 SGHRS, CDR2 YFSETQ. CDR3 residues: CASSRTGGSSYEQYF. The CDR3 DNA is TGCGCCAGCAGCCGAACAGGCGGTAGCTCCTACGAGCAGTACTTC. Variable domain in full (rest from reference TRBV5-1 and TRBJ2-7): KAGVTQTPRYLIKTRGQQVTLSCSPISGHRSVSWYQQTPGQGLQFLFEYFSETQRNKGNFPGRFSGRQFSNSRSEMNVSTLELGDSALYLCASSRTGGSSYEQYFGPGTRLTVT.

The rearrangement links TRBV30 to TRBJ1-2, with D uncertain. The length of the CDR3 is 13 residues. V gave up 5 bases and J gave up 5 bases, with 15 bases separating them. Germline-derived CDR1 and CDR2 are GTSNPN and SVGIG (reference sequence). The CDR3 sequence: CAWGTLRRYGYTF. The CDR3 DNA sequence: TGTGCCTGGGGTACCCTTCGACGTTATGGCTACACCTTC.

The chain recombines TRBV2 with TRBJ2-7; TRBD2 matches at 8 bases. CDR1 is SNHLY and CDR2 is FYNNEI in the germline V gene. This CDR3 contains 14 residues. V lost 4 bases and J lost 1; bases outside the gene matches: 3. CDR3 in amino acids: CASSVGLASYEQYF. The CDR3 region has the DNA TGTGCCAGCAGTGTTGGACTAGCTTCCTACGAGCAGTACTTC.

CDR3 amino acids: CASRPQGAMNTEAFF. In DNA form, the CDR3 reads TGTGCCAGCAGACCACAGGGGGCCATGAACACTGAAGCTTTCTTT. This chain connects TRBV6-5 to TRBJ1-1, with 9 nucleotides matching TRBD1. CDR1 MNHEY and CDR2 SVGAGI come from the germline V gene. The CDR3 totals 15 residues. The ends lost 6 bases at V and 0 bases at J; junction bases unmatched: 5.

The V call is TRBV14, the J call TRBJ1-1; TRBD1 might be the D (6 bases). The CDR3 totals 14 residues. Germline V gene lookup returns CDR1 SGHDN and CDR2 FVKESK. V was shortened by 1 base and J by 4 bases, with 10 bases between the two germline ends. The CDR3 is CASSQVQGPTEAFF. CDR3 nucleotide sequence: TGTGCCAGCAGCCAAGTGCAGGGGCCCACTGAAGCTTTCTTT.

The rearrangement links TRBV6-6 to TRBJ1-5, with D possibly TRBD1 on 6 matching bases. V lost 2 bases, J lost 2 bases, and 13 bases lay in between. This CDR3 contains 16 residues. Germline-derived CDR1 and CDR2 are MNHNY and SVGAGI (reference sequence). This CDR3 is CASSYTTGSGNQPQHF. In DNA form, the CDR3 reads TGTGCCAGCAGTTACACCACAGGGAGTGGCAATCAGCCCCAGCATTTT.

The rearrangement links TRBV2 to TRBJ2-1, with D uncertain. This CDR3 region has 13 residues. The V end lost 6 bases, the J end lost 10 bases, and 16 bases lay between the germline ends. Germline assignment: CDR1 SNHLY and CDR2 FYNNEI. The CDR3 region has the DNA TGTGCCAGCAGCGGCAGCGACTTAGGGGAGCAGTTCTTC. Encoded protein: CASSGSDLGEQFF.

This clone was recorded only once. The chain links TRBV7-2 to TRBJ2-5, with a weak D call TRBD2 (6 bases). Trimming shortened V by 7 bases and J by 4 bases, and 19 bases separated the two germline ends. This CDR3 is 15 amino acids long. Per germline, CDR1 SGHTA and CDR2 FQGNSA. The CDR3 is CASTYSGGAVETQYF. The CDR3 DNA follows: TGTGCCAGCACCTATAGCGGTGGGGCGGTAGAGACCCAGTACTTC. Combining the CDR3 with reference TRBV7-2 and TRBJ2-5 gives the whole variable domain GAGVSQSPSNKVTEKGKDVELRCDPISGHTALYWYRQSLGQGLEFLIYFQGNSAPDKSGLPSDRFSAERTGGSVSTLTIQRTQQEDSAVYLCASTYSGGAVETQYFGPGTRLLVL.

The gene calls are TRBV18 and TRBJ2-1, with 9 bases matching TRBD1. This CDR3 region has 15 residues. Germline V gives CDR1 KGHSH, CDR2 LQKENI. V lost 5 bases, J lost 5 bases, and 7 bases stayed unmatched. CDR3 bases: TGTGCCAGCTCAACTAGACAGGGGGGCCACAATGAGCAGTTCTTC. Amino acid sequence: CASSTRQGGHNEQFF.

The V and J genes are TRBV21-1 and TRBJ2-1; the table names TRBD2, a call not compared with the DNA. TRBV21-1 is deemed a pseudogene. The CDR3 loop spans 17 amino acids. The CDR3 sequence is CASSKAKREGVYNEQFF. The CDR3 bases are TGTGCCAGCAGCAAAGCCAAGCGGGAGGGCGTTTACAATGAGCAGTTCTTC.

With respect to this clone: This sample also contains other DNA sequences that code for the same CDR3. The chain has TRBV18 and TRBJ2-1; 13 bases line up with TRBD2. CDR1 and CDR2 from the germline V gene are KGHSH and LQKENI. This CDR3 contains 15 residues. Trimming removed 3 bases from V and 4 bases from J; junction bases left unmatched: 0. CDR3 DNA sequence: TGTGCCAGCTCACCGGGACTAGCGGGGTACAATGAGCAGTTCTTC. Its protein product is CASSPGLAGYNEQFF.

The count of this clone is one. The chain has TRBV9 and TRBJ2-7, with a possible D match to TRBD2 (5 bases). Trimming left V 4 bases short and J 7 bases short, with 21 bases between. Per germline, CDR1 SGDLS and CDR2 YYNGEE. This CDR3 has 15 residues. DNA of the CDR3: TGTGCCAGCAGCCCCCGTACTGACTTAACGGGAGAGCAGTACTTC. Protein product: CASSPRTDLTGEQYF. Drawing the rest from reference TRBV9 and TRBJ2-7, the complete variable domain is DSGVTQTPKHLITATGQRVTLRCSPRSGDLSVYWYQQSLDQGLQFLIQYYNGEERAKGNILERFSAQQFPDLHSELNLSSLELGDSALYFCASSPRTDLTGEQYFGPGTRLTVT.

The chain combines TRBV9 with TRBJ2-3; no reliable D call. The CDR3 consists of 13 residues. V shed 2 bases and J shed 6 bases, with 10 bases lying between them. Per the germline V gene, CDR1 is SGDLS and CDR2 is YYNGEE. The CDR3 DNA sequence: TGTGCCAGCAGCGTCGCCTCTTTCGATACGCAGTATTTT. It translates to CASSVASFDTQYF.

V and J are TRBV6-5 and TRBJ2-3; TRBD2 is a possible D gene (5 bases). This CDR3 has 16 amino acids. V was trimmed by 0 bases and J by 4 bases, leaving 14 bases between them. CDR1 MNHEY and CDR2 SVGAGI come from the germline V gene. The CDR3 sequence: CASSYSIGRESDTQYF. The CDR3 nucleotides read TGTGCCAGCAGTTACTCGATAGGCCGGGAATCAGATACGCAGTATTTT.

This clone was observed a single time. CDR3 residues: CASEDLNYGYTF. CDR3 nucleotide sequence: TGTGCCAGCGAAGACCTTAACTATGGCTACACCTTC. The chain employs TRBV19 and TRBJ1-2; unclear D gene. V was cut by 9 bases and J by 1 base, with 9 bases left in between. The V gene's germline CDR1 is LNHDA and CDR2 SQIVND (reference sequence). CDR3 length: 12 amino acids.

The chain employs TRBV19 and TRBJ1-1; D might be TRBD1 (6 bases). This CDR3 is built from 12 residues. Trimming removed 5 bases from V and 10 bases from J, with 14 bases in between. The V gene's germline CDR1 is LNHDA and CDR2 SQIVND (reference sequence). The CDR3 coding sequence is TGTGCCAGTAGTGTCAGGGGTGGGGTAGCTTTCTTT. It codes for CASSVRGGVAFF.

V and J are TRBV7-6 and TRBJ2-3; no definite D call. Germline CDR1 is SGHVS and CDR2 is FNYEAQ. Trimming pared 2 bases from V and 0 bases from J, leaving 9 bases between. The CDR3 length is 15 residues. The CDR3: CASSLQPDSTDTQYF. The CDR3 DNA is TGTGCCAGCAGCTTACAACCAGACAGCACAGATACGCAGTATTTT.

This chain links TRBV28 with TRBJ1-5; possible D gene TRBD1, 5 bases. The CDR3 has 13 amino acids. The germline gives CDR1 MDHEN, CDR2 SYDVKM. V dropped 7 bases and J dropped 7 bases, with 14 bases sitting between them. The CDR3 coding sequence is TGTGCCAGCATTAGGTCAGGGAGACAGCCCCAGCATTTT. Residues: CASIRSGRQPQHF.

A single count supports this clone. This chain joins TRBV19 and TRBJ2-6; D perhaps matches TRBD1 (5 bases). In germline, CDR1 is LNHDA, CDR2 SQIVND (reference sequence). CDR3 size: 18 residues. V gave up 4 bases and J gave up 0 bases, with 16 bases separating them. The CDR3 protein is CASSRATGASSGANVLTF. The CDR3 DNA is TGTGCCAGTAGTAGGGCAACTGGGGCCAGCTCTGGGGCCAACGTCCTGACTTTC.